This T cell receptor (beta chain) is from a study of regulatory T cells in long-lasting Graves disease. CDR3 length equals 16 residues. Germline V lookup: CDR1 MGHDK, CDR2 SYGVNS. The ends lost 1 base at V and 1 base at J; junction bases unmatched: 2. The time point denotes: persistent/refractory GD, antithyroid drugs over 5 years with positive TRAb. With RNA extracted from PBMCs as input, the TCR library was made. Clinicians diagnosed Graves' disease using American Thyroid Association guidelines. With iRepertoire HTBI primers and Arm-PCR of CDR3 regions, TCR beta libraries were built. Each CDR3 protein is one row after TCRdb ran MiXCR on the multiplex PCR reads. The sample has more than 650,000 distinct CDR3 sequences; 25% to 35% are singletons. This clonotype was detected a few times.

The sample in question was peripheral blood mononuclear cells (PBMCs), obtained when the disease was refractory, from a patient treated with antithyroid drugs. This chain connects TRBV25-1 to TRBJ1-2; TRBD1 matches at 11 bases. The clonotype comes from a female donor with Graves disease. The CDR3 here is CASSEWDRGSNYGYTF. CDR3 sequence (DNA): TGTGCCAGCAGTGAATGGGACAGGGGGAGTAACTATGGCTACACCTTC.